A single sample is the source of the 13 T cell receptor beta chains below, sequenced in a study of cytotoxic CD8 clonotypes in ibrutinib-treated CLL. The method was immunoSEQ multiplex PCR; TCRdb's version includes in-frame clones alone and lacks a portion of them. Counted here are some 350,000 clones, around 66% occurring once; the ten biggest clones make up 6% to 6.5%. The source was PBMCs, collected after 36 months of ibrutinib treatment. These receptors were taken from a human donor with chronic lymphocytic leukemia.

The rearrangement joins TRBV6-6 to TRBJ1-6; D may be TRBD1 (5 bases). The CDR3 extends over 14 amino acids. Per germline, CDR1 MNHNY and CDR2 SVGAGI (reference sequence). Trimming removed 2 bases at V and 8 bases at J, with 10 bases between. The chain's CDR3 is CASSYAPGDSPLHF. CDR3 nucleotide sequence: TGTGCCAGCAGTTACGCCCCGGGGGATTCACCCCTCCACTTT.

V usage is TRBV4-2 and J usage is TRBJ2-7; possibly TRBD1 for D (6 bases). CDR1 is LGHNA, CDR2 YNFKEQ, per germline. V lost 0 bases and J 0 bases, leaving 12 bases between the germline ends. The CDR3 consists of 16 residues. CDR3 nucleotides: TGTGCCAGCAGCCAAGAGCAACAGGGAAGCTCCTACGAGCAGTACTTC. Translation: CASSQEQQGSSYEQYF.

There are a few counts of this clone. The V call is TRBV28, the J call TRBJ2-6; D remains unclear. In germline, CDR1 is MDHEN, CDR2 SYDVKM. CDR3 length equals 13 residues. V was shortened by 3 bases and J by 3 bases, with 3 bases between the two germline ends. CDR3 region: CASSLSGANVLTF. The CDR3 DNA is TGTGCCAGCAGTTTGAGTGGGGCCAACGTCCTGACTTTC.

Turning to this clone: Germline and junction disagree at one end, which may indicate a read error. CDR3: CTSSLESGQGFPNEKLFF. DNA of the CDR3: TGTACCAGCAGCTTGGAGTCGGGACAGGGATTTCCTAATGAAAAACTGTTTTTT. This chain uses TRBV5-6 with TRBJ1-4, with 9 bases lining up with TRBD1. The CDR3 length is 18 residues. From germline, CDR1 is SGHDT and CDR2 YYEEEE.

The V gene is TRBV29-1, the J gene TRBJ2-3; 9 bases are a match to TRBD1. The V segment lost 3 bases and the J segment 4 bases; nucleotides outside the gene matches: 5. The CDR3 runs to 14 residues. The germline V gene has CDR1 SQVTM and CDR2 ANQGSEA. The CDR3 here is CSVDARTGADTQYF. CDR3 in DNA: TGCAGCGTTGACGCTAGGACAGGGGCAGATACGCAGTATTTT.

The chain is built from TRBV14 and TRBJ1-1; D remains unclear. With 1 base removed from V and 5 bases from J, the gap between germline ends came to 8 bases. The CDR3 has 13 residues. Germline CDR1 reads SGHDN; CDR2 reads FVKESK. CDR3 protein: CASSQVSPTEAFF. The CDR3 DNA sequence: TGTGCCAGCAGCCAAGTTTCGCCAACTGAAGCTTTCTTT.

This clone was counted between two and nine times. The genes are TRBV2 and TRBJ2-7; D is unclear. V dropped 8 bases and J dropped 3 bases, with 14 bases sitting between them. Germline CDR1 is SNHLY and CDR2 is FYNNEI. The CDR3 is 13 residues long. CDR3 sequence reads: CASPYSELYEQYF. DNA for the CDR3: TGTGCCAGCCCCTACAGCGAACTCTACGAGCAGTACTTC.

This rearrangement joins TRBV15 to TRBJ2-3; no clear D. V was trimmed by 5 bases and J by 14 bases, leaving 11 bases between them. This CDR3 is built from 10 residues. Germline CDR1 reads LNHNV; CDR2 reads YYDKDF (reference sequence). The CDR3 protein is CATSPDPMYF. CDR3 coding DNA: TGTGCCACCAGCCCCGATCCGATGTATTTT.

This clone appeared a few times. The chain has TRBV4-1 and TRBJ1-1, with D uncertain. Germline V gives CDR1 MGHRA, CDR2 YSYEKL. This CDR3 has 14 residues. The V and J ends lost 1 base and 8 bases respectively, with 14 bases between them. CDR3 bases: TGCGCCAGCAGCCAAGCGGCAGAGACGGGGGAAGCTTTCTTT. Amino acids: CASSQAAETGEAFF.

The chain joins TRBV27 to TRBJ2-3; 8 nucleotides line up with TRBD1. V trimming: 3 bases; J trimming: 5 bases; junction bases outside the gene matches: 1. CDR3 length equals 13 residues. Germline CDR1 MNHEY, CDR2 SMNVEV (reference sequence). Here the CDR3 DNA reads TGTGCCAGCAGTTTCGGACAGGGAGATACGCAGTATTTT. Its protein is CASSFGQGDTQYF.

This rearrangement joins TRBV19 to TRBJ2-1; 13 bases line up with TRBD2. This CDR3 comprises 16 residues. The germline V gene encodes CDR1 LNHDA and CDR2 SQIVND (reference sequence). Losses at the gene ends were 5 bases for V and 4 bases for J; bases not matched to a gene: 5. The DNA for the CDR3 is TGTGCCAGTAGTCGACTAGCGGGGGGAACTTACAATGAGCAGTTCTTC. Translated: CASSRLAGGTYNEQFF.

The chain has TRBV28 and TRBJ2-1, with 7 bases identical to TRBD2. The trim removed 5 bases at V and 1 base at J, leaving 2 bases unmatched. The CDR3 contains 14 residues. CDR1 and CDR2 (germline): MDHEN, SYDVKM. The CDR3 DNA is TGTGCCAGCAGTCCGGGACTATCCTACAATGAGCAGTTCTTC. It encodes CASSPGLSYNEQFF.

The sample holds a few counts of this clone. The chain has TRBV6-5 and TRBJ2-2; D not resolved. CDR1 is MNHEY, CDR2 SVGAGI, per germline. V was cut by 4 bases and J by 1 base, with 4 bases left in between. This CDR3 has 13 residues. CDR3 sequence reads: CASSFQNTGELFF. The CDR3 DNA sequence: TGTGCCAGCAGTTTTCAGAACACCGGGGAGCTGTTTTTT.